A single T cell receptor beta chain is shown here with its context. This clone appeared a single time. The target of this receptor is not known. Base qualities are missing; no much larger clone stands one base away. This specimen comes from a study of cytotoxic CD8 clonotypes in ibrutinib-treated CLL (dated by TCRdb to about 2021). About the full investigation: The cohort was composed of ten to eleven relapsed/refractory and roughly 16 treatment-naive patients; IGHV unmutated status was identified in about 17 patients. Responses were partial in approximately 24 patients and complete in 2; after median around 66 months follow-up, about 15 stayed in remission and roughly twelve progressed. Longitudinal samples were available for about 30% of the 86 trial participants. An average of 255,043 productive templates and 80,000 to 100,000 productive rearrangements was obtained per sample. Cryopreserved peripheral blood mononuclear cells were collected before treatment, at response, and at either disease progression or sustained remission. Every sample from remission and from progressive disease was obtained while the patients were still on ibrutinib. Response samples were taken after a median of roughly a year on treatment, ranging from about 6 to 40 months.

General study outcomes and caveats: At ibrutinib response clonality went up, during sustained remission it held steady, and at progression it dropped back toward baseline. At baseline, clonality was higher than in age-matched healthy donors and showed a strong correlation with circulating CD8+ T-cell counts. Public clonotypes were found to be uncommon and were observed to contract or remain stable during treatment; the increase in clonality was shown to reflect expansion of private clonotypes at ibrutinib response. Sustained-remission and progressing patients did not have matched sampling times, and lymph node repertoires were not examined.

The CDR3, from cysteine to phenylalanine, totals 15 residues. Solely the CDR3 DNA is kept, with 45 bases framed from the first base. V is reduced by 6 bases and J by 4 bases, leaving a spacing of 16 bases between them. Sequences MNHNS (CDR1) and SASEGT (CDR2) are obtained from the germline V gene. Each clonotype received, on average, 10x coverage in deep resolution sequencing performed on a MiSeq, where the target depth lay between 1 in 1 million and 1 in 200,000 T cells. The immunoSEQ hsTCRB Kit was used to generate the TCR beta libraries. The study's own analysis went as follows. The data were analyzed with ImmunoSEQ Analyzer and ImmunoSEQ Data Assistant, and V, D and J gene assignments followed IMGT definitions. Clonality, which ranges from 0 to 1, was calculated as one minus the normalized Shannon entropy of productive rearrangement frequencies. Only overrepresented clonotypes making up at least 0.05% of each patient's repertoire were included in the public clonotype analysis. Some 13 age-matched healthy donor repertoires from immuneACCESS served as clonality controls. TCRdb holds this immuneACCESS table with in-frame rearrangements only. Some clones are missing; in checked studies, unresolved V genes explain under half, and the rest has no known cause. That table gives V, J and clone size, and the DNA gave D and trimming. For this sample the table gives about 27,000 clones, of which almost 70% were detected only once. The ten top clones hold roughly half of the sample.

Interpreted using the paper, the time point label stands for: approximately 25 months on ibrutinib. Around 2 micrograms of genomic DNA were extracted from cryopreserved PBMCs for TCR beta library preparation. Longitudinal blood samples from CLL patients receiving ibrutinib monotherapy were subjected to high-throughput TCR beta sequencing. The patients took part in an open-label, single-center phase 2 trial of ibrutinib monotherapy. This TCR was sampled from a human donor with chronic lymphocytic leukemia. This sample comprised PBMCs, obtained after 24 months of ibrutinib treatment. The V gene is TRBV6-1 and the J gene is TRBJ2-4; D gene: possibly TRBD1, on 7 matching bases. The CDR3 sequence is CASSGGTAGKNIQYF. The sequenced DNA is TGTGCCAGCAGCGGAGGGACAGCCGGGAAAAACATTCAGTACTTC.